These 29 T cell receptor beta chains were all obtained from the same sample, sequenced in a study of response to subunit inactivated influenza vaccine. One entry per CDR3 protein, called by TCRdb with MiXCR from the RT-PCR reads. The table shows more than 500,000 distinct CDR3 sequences, with 11% occurring only once. Separately, the same data were catalogued under a study of T cells expressing NK-cell markers. This second report adds: Libraries used 5'RACE template switching adding universal primer site and UMIs.

Specimen: PBMCs from blood, collected on the day of vaccination. Every receptor here comes from a man in his fifties or sixties who received an inactivated influenza vaccine.

This clonotype was observed at least ten times. The V and J genes are TRBV27 and TRBJ2-2, with a tentative D call TRBD2 (5 bases). The CDR3 runs to 14 residues. Germline V gene data show CDR1 as MNHEY and CDR2 as SMNVEV (reference sequence). V lost 5 bases and J 7 bases, leaving 14 bases between the germline ends. For the CDR3, the DNA is TGTGCCAGCAGTCCTCTCATCCGGGGCGGGGAGCTGTTTTTT. It is translated as CASSPLIRGGELFF.

This clonotype was seen ten or more times. The rearrangement uses TRBV6-5 and TRBJ2-2; 16 bases line up with TRBD2. The CDR3 covers 18 residues. The junction had 2 bases not matched to a gene; V was cut back by 4 bases and J by 0 bases. Germline CDR1 is MNHEY and CDR2 is SVGAGI. CDR3 coding DNA: TGTGCCAGCAGTTTCGGGACTAGCGGGGGGGCGAACACCGGGGAGCTGTTTTTT. Residues: CASSFGTSGGANTGELFF.

This clonotype has ten or more counts. The chain joins TRBV7-8 to TRBJ2-1, with a tentative D call TRBD2 (6 bases). CDR3 length equals 14 residues. Germline CDR1 is SGHVS and CDR2 is FQNEAQ. V lost 1 base and J 15 bases, leaving 19 bases between the germline ends. CDR3 DNA: TGTGCCAGCAGCTTAGAAGATGGTGTGACTAGTCGGTTCTTC. Encoded protein: CASSLEDGVTSRFF.

As for this clonotype: Relative to the germline gene, one junction end is altered; a read error may explain this. The CDR3, as DNA: TGTACCAGTAGTATGATACAACCCGGGCCCGAAAAACTGTTTTTT. Translation: CTSSMIQPGPEKLFF. This chain uses TRBV19 with TRBJ1-4; no clear D gene. Germline-derived CDR1 and CDR2 are LNHDA and SQIVND (reference sequence). The CDR3 is 15 amino acids. Based on the CDR3 plus reference TRBV19 and TRBJ1-4, the full variable domain is DGGITQSPKYLFRKEGQNVTLSCEQNLNHDAMYWYRQDPGQGLRLIYYSQIVNDFQKGDIAEGYSVSREKKESFPLTVTSAQKNPTAFYLCTSSMIQPGPEKLFFGSGTQLSVL.

This clonotype has a handful of counts. The chain links TRBV20-1 to TRBJ2-5; D remains ambiguous. CDR3 length: 14 amino acids. V dropped 0 bases and J dropped 6 bases, with 14 bases sitting between them. The germline V gene has CDR1 DFQATT and CDR2 SNEGSKA (reference sequence). In nucleotides, the CDR3 is TGCAGTGCTAGAGATCTTAACGTGGTGAAGACCCAGTACTTC. This codes for CSARDLNVVKTQYF.

Here the CDR3 DNA reads TGTGCCACCAGCAGGTGGACAGGGTTTGCTGAAGCTTTCTTT. Its protein product is CATSRWTGFAEAFF. The chain has TRBV15 and TRBJ1-1; 8 nucleotides match TRBD1. The CDR3 length is 14 residues. Germline V gene lookup returns CDR1 LNHNV and CDR2 YYDKDF (reference sequence). With V trimmed by 3 bases and J by 6 bases, 6 bases remained unmatched. The full variable domain, its missing parts supplied by reference TRBV15 and TRBJ1-1, is DAMVIQNPRYQVTQFGKPVTLSCSQTLNHNVMYWYQQKSSQAPKLLFHYYDKDFNNEADTPDNFQSRRPNTSFCFLDIRSPGLGDTAMYLCATSRWTGFAEAFFGQGTRLTVV.

This clonotype was found a few times. The chain carries TRBV6-1 and TRBJ2-7; perhaps D is TRBD1 or TRBD2 (6 bases each). The CDR3 is made up of 15 amino acids. The V gene's germline CDR1 is MNHNS and CDR2 SASEGT. Trimming stripped 5 bases from V and 4 bases from J, with 18 bases between. The CDR3 DNA is TGTGCCAGCAGTCTGGGGTTGGAGGGGGAGTACGAGCAGTACTTC. Translation gives CASSLGLEGEYEQYF.

This chain links TRBV5-5 with TRBJ2-2; D gene uncertain. The CDR3 runs to 13 residues. V was cut by 1 base and J by 6 bases, with 7 bases left in between. The germline V gene encodes CDR1 SGHKS and CDR2 YYEKEE (reference sequence). DNA for the CDR3: TGTGCCAGCAGCTTGATAGACCCCGGGGAGCTGTTTTTT. It translates to CASSLIDPGELFF.

This clonotype has just a few counts. The chain couples TRBV28 to TRBJ2-1; 9 nucleotides agree with TRBD1. CDR3 length: 17 residues. In germline, CDR1 is MDHEN, CDR2 SYDVKM. Germline trimming cut 7 bases from V and 3 bases from J; bases unmatched to any gene: 13. As DNA, the CDR3 is TGTGCCAGCATAAGACAGGGGGTTTTGGGATTCTACAATGAGCAGTTCTTC. This encodes CASIRQGVLGFYNEQFF.

A few counts support this clonotype. The genes are TRBV10-2 and TRBJ2-3; D not certain. The CDR3 runs 14 residues. V was pared by 6 bases and J by 0 bases, with 10 bases between. The germline gives CDR1 WSHSY, CDR2 SAAADI. CDR3 sequence reads: CASRPSLSTDTQYF. The CDR3 DNA reads as TGCGCCAGCAGACCCAGCCTTAGCACAGATACGCAGTATTTT.

This clonotype was seen repeatedly, ten times or more. The rearrangement joins TRBV6-1 to TRBJ2-2, with 10 bases identical to TRBD1. CDR3 size: 15 residues. With 3 bases clipped from V and 3 bases from J, the junction kept 1 base outside the gene matches. Germline assignment: CDR1 MNHNS and CDR2 SASEGT. The CDR3 reads CASSEGTGDTGELFF. DNA for the CDR3: TGTGCCAGCAGTGAGGGGACAGGGGACACCGGGGAGCTGTTTTTT.

This clonotype was counted ten times or more. The rearrangement uses TRBV12-5 and TRBJ1-5; no firm D call. The V end lost 4 bases, the J end lost 7 bases, and 8 bases lay between the germline ends. The length of the CDR3 is 12 residues. Per germline, CDR1 LGHNT and CDR2 FRNRAP. The CDR3 loop is CASGWEGQPQHF. The CDR3, as DNA: TGTGCTAGTGGTTGGGAGGGACAGCCCCAGCATTTT.

This clonotype was counted between two and nine times. The chain combines TRBV6-5 with TRBJ1-5; D is undetermined. Germline V CDR1 and CDR2: MNHEY, SVGAGI. The CDR3 runs 15 residues. Deletions cut 2 bases from V and 0 bases from J, with 8 bases between. The chain's CDR3 is CASSYDGYSNQPQHF. Written as DNA, the CDR3 is TGTGCCAGCAGTTACGACGGCTATAGCAATCAGCCCCAGCATTTT.

There are a few counts of this clonotype. The gene calls are TRBV20-1 and TRBJ2-3; 11 positions agree with TRBD2. This CDR3 is built from 14 residues. Germline V CDR1 and CDR2: DFQATT, SNEGSKA (reference sequence). V lost 5 bases and J lost 5; bases outside the gene matches: 6. For the CDR3, the DNA is TGCAGTGCTCGATATAGCGGGAGGGGAGATACGCAGTATTTT. As protein: CSARYSGRGDTQYF.

The chain employs TRBV20-1 and TRBJ2-1; D might be TRBD2 (5 bases). The CDR3 extends over 14 amino acids. Trimming removed 5 bases from V and 1 base from J, with 12 bases in between. CDR1 DFQATT and CDR2 SNEGSKA come from the germline V gene (reference sequence). The CDR3 loop reads CSAELGRSYNEQFF. The CDR3 coding sequence is TGCAGTGCTGAACTAGGCCGATCCTACAATGAGCAGTTCTTC.

At least ten counts were recorded for this clonotype. This rearrangement joins TRBV18 to TRBJ2-7, with 7 bases matching TRBD1. Germline V gives CDR1 KGHSH, CDR2 LQKENI. J gave up 5 bases and V 3 bases, and 1 base lay outside the gene matches. The CDR3 runs to 12 residues. CDR3 sequence: CASSPDRDEQYF. The CDR3, as DNA: TGTGCCAGCTCACCCGACAGGGACGAGCAGTACTTC.

The table lists this clonotype with many counts. The genes are TRBV2 and TRBJ2-7; D call uncertain. This CDR3 region has 13 residues. Deletions cut 7 bases from V and 7 bases from J, with 17 bases between. Germline assignment: CDR1 SNHLY and CDR2 FYNNEI. The DNA for the CDR3 is TGTGCCAGCATCGATCAGAACTCCAGAGAGCAGTACTTC. Amino acid sequence: CASIDQNSREQYF. Using reference TRBV2 and TRBJ2-7 for the parts outside the CDR3, the full variable domain is EPEVTQTPSHQVTQMGQEVILRCVPISNHLYFYWYRQILGQKVEFLVSFYNNEISEKSEIFDDQFSVERPDGSNFTLKIRSTKLEDSAMYFCASIDQNSREQYFGPGTRLTVT.

This clonotype was counted only a few times. This chain links TRBV27 with TRBJ2-1; D is possibly TRBD2 (5 bases). V was clipped by 5 bases and J by 8 bases, with 13 bases between them. CDR1 and CDR2 (germline): MNHEY, SMNVEV (reference sequence). The CDR3 is 13 residues long. This CDR3 is CASSPGRGYEQFF. The CDR3 DNA follows: TGTGCCAGCAGTCCCGGACGGGGATATGAGCAGTTCTTC.

The rearrangement links TRBV11-2 to TRBJ2-5; D gene ambiguous. Germline CDR1 and CDR2: SGHAT and FQNNGV. The CDR3 is 13 residues long. V was cut by 3 bases and J by 4 bases, with 9 bases left in between. The CDR3 DNA follows: TGTGCCAGCAGCTTTCTCGCCCGAGAGACCCAGTACTTC. Amino acids: CASSFLARETQYF.

This clonotype was recorded many times. V gene TRBV12-3 or TRBV12-4 combines with J gene TRBJ2-1; possible D gene TRBD1, 6 bases. Trimming took off 5 bases at V and 8 bases at J, with 13 bases between the two ends. The CDR3 consists of 13 residues. CDR3 in amino acids: CASSPGVGDEQFF. The CDR3 DNA sequence: TGTGCCAGCAGTCCAGGGGTGGGGGATGAGCAGTTCTTC.

The sample holds a few counts of this clonotype. The CDR3 nucleotides read TGTGCCAGCAGCTCGCGGGAGTTCGAGCAGTACTTC. It codes for CASSSREFEQYF. The chain is built from TRBV28 and TRBJ2-7; 7 nucleotides align to TRBD2. Germline assignment: CDR1 MDHEN and CDR2 SYDVKM. The CDR3 covers 12 residues. V was pared by 6 bases and J by 6 bases, with 5 bases of the junction left unmatched. Together with reference TRBV28 and TRBJ2-7, the CDR3 gives the full variable domain: DVKVTQSSRYLVKRTGEKVFLECVQDMDHENMFWYRQDPGLGLRLIYFSYDVKMKEKGDIPEGYSVSREKKERFSLILESASTNQTSMYLCASSSREFEQYFGPGTRLTVT.

Details on this clonotype: At one end the junction does not follow the germline gene, possibly because of a read error. The gene calls are TRBV25-1 and TRBJ1-2; D is uncertain. The CDR3 has 14 amino acids. Germline values: CDR1 MGHDK, CDR2 SYGVNS. CDR3 coding DNA: TGTGCCAGCAGTGAACGTTGGCCAATTAAGGGCTACTCCTTC. Residues: CASSERWPIKGYSF.

The chain combines TRBV4-1 with TRBJ2-3; perhaps D is TRBD1 or TRBD2 (6 bases each). The CDR3 totals 14 residues. Germline V gene sequence: CDR1 MGHRA, CDR2 YSYEKL. V dropped 5 bases and J dropped 9 bases, with 18 bases sitting between them. The CDR3 sequence: CASSTLRGDSTQYF. DNA of the CDR3: TGCGCCAGCAGCACCTTAAGGGGGGATTCGACGCAGTATTTT.

This clonotype occurred a few times. The chain uses TRBV15 and TRBJ2-3; D unresolved. Trimming took 0 bases from V and 11 from J, leaving 15 bases between them. CDR3 length equals 14 residues. Germline V gives CDR1 LNHNV, CDR2 YYDKDF (reference sequence). As DNA, the CDR3 is TGTGCCACCAGCAGAGATACTTACTCCCGTAGGCAGTATTTT. This translates into CATSRDTYSRRQYF.

The chain couples TRBV12-3 or TRBV12-4 to TRBJ1-2; tentative D call: TRBD1 (5 bases). With 5 bases removed from V and 8 bases from J, the gap between germline ends came to 15 bases. CDR3 size: 13 residues. The CDR3 spells CASSLRQMEGYTF. For the CDR3, the DNA is TGTGCCAGCAGTCTTCGACAGATGGAGGGCTACACCTTC.

The chain couples TRBV5-1 to TRBJ2-7; D possibly matches TRBD1 or TRBD2 (6 bases each). Trimming shortened V by 5 bases and J by 2 bases, and 17 bases separated the two germline ends. The CDR3 consists of 15 residues. CDR1 SGHRS and CDR2 YFSETQ come from the germline V gene. As DNA, the CDR3 is TGCGCCAGCAGTTGGGGGGCTGGCAGAACCTACGAGCAGTACTTC. Protein product: CASSWGAGRTYEQYF.

Points on this clonotype: Since a much larger clone is just one base distant, this may be a read error. The V call is TRBV11-2, the J call TRBJ2-1; 8 nucleotides align to TRBD1. CDR1 and CDR2 from the germline V gene are SGHAT and FQNNGV. Trimming at V came to 1 base and at J to 3 bases, leaving 2 bases not matched to a gene. The length of the CDR3 is 15 residues. CDR3 bases: TGTGCCAGCAGCTTAGGGGACAGGAACTACAATGAGCAGTTCTTC. It encodes CASSLGDRNYNEQFF.

V gene TRBV11-2 combines with J gene TRBJ1-2, with a possible D match to TRBD1 (6 bases). The CDR3 loop spans 14 amino acids. The germline V gene encodes CDR1 SGHAT and CDR2 FQNNGV. Trimming stripped 4 bases from V and 4 bases from J, with 13 bases between. The CDR3 sequence: CASSSQGRTYGYTF. The CDR3, as DNA: TGTGCCAGCAGCTCTCAGGGGAGGACCTATGGCTACACCTTC.

This clonotype was seen repeatedly, ten times or more. The genes are TRBV7-2 and TRBJ2-4; unclear D gene. Trimming cost V 1 base and J 0 bases, with 7 bases left between them. CDR3 length: 15 amino acids. CDR1 is SGHTA and CDR2 is FQGNSA in the germline V gene. For the CDR3, the DNA is TGTGCCAGCAGCTTAGGGTCCCTAGCCAAAAACATTCAGTACTTC. It is translated as CASSLGSLAKNIQYF.